A single sample is the source of the 21 T cell receptor beta chains below, sequenced in a study of cytomegalovirus exposure and HLA in healthy donors. Primers for the PCR totalled 60 Vbeta and 13 Jbeta. Sequencing used immunoSEQ multiplex PCR; TCRdb keeps in-frame clones, though not all of them. The sample includes 150,000 or so clones, around 70% of them seen just once. The specimen sequenced was PBMCs. These receptor sequences come from a man between 18 and 35 years old in good health and CMV-seropositive.

V is TRBV15 and J is TRBJ2-1, with 9 bases aligning to TRBD2. J was trimmed by 10 bases and V by 1 base; bases with no gene match: 5. CDR1 LNHNV and CDR2 YYDKDF come from the germline V gene (reference sequence). The CDR3 is 14 amino acids. The CDR3, as DNA: TGTGCCACCAGCAGAGGAGCGGGGGGCTGGGAGCAGTTCTTC. Translated: CATSRGAGGWEQFF.

The chain uses TRBV7-2 and TRBJ2-7, with 10 bases identical to TRBD2. The CDR3 consists of 15 residues. Trimming cost V 5 bases and J 3 bases; bases outside gene matches: 7. The germline gives CDR1 SGHTA, CDR2 FQGNSA. The CDR3 loop reads CASSPNLAGVYEQYV. CDR3 nucleotide sequence: TGTGCCAGCAGCCCTAATCTAGCGGGGGTCTACGAGCAGTACGTC.

There are a few counts of this clone. The genes are TRBV5-1 and TRBJ2-1; TRBD2 aligns across 10 bases. V trimming: 4 bases; J trimming: 5 bases; junction bases outside the gene matches: 9. This CDR3 region has 16 residues. Germline V gives CDR1 SGHRS, CDR2 YFSETQ. CDR3 region: CASSRDPSGSNNEQFF. For the CDR3, the DNA is TGCGCCAGCAGCCGGGACCCTAGCGGGAGTAACAATGAGCAGTTCTTC.

The rearrangement uses TRBV7-3 and TRBJ2-1; D is ambiguous. The germline V gene encodes CDR1 SGHTA and CDR2 FQGTGA. Deletions cut 3 bases from V and 1 base from J, with 10 bases between. The CDR3 is 15 residues long. CDR3 loop: CASSLGPTSYNEQFF. CDR3 in DNA: TGTGCCAGCAGCTTGGGCCCAACGTCCTACAATGAGCAGTTCTTC.

The sample holds one count of this clone. This chain uses TRBV6-5 with TRBJ1-2; 8 nucleotides line up with TRBD1. This CDR3 has 16 amino acids. V dropped 4 bases and J dropped 4; count of bases not matched to a gene: 11. Germline values: CDR1 MNHEY, CDR2 SVGAGI. CDR3 protein: CASSFGQGAAGYGYTF. In DNA, the CDR3 is TGTGCCAGCAGTTTTGGGCAGGGGGCCGCCGGCTATGGCTACACCTTC.

Here the CDR3 DNA reads TGTGCCAGCTCACCCACAGGGGGAAGCTACACCTTC. Translated, it gives CASSPTGGSYTF. This chain connects TRBV18 to TRBJ1-2, with TRBD1 identical over 8 bases. CDR3 length: 12 residues. Germline V gene sequence: CDR1 KGHSH, CDR2 LQKENI. The V and J ends lost 3 bases and 9 bases, in that order; junction bases with no gene match: 3.

This chain connects TRBV2 to TRBJ1-2; no reliable D call. The CDR3 spans 13 residues. Germline V lookup: CDR1 SNHLY, CDR2 FYNNEI. With 6 bases removed from V and 2 bases from J, the gap between germline ends came to 10 bases. The CDR3 spells CASSRSLNYGYTF. CDR3 DNA: TGTGCCAGCAGCAGATCTTTAAACTATGGCTACACCTTC.

The V and J genes are TRBV5-1 and TRBJ2-2; TRBD2 matches 11 bases. V was pared by 4 bases and J by 7 bases, with 9 bases of the junction left unmatched. There are 16 residues in the CDR3. Germline CDR1 reads SGHRS; CDR2 reads YFSETQ. The CDR3 DNA is TGCGCCAGCAGCAACGGACTAGCGGGTCGGGGCGGGGAGCTGTTTTTT. Amino acids: CASSNGLAGRGGELFF.

This clone was detected a few times. The rearrangement links TRBV4-1 to TRBJ2-1, with D uncertain. CDR1 is MGHRA, CDR2 YSYEKL, per germline. V lost 0 bases to trimming and J lost 3 bases, with 6 bases between them. CDR3 length: 14 residues. CDR3 DNA sequence: TGCGCCAGCAGCCAAGAAGATAGCTACAATGAGCAGTTCTTC. Translation gives CASSQEDSYNEQFF.

V usage is TRBV7-2 and J usage is TRBJ2-3, with TRBD2 identical over 8 bases. CDR3 size: 16 residues. Germline trimming cut 5 bases from V and 5 bases from J; bases unmatched to any gene: 12. Germline V gene data show CDR1 as SGHTA and CDR2 as FQGNSA. The CDR3 nucleotides read TGTGCCAGCAGCATAAGACCGGGACTAGAGGTAGATACGCAGTATTTT. Translation: CASSIRPGLEVDTQYF.

The chain has TRBV7-2 and TRBJ2-1, with D tentatively TRBD2 (6 bases). The ends were cut back, 3 bases at V and 5 bases at J, with 11 bases in the middle. The CDR3 is made up of 14 amino acids. The germline CDR1 and CDR2 sequences are SGHTA and FQGNSA. The CDR3 region has the DNA TGTGCCAGCAGCTTGACTAGGACGAACAATGAGCAGTTCTTC. Residues: CASSLTRTNNEQFF.

The sample holds a few counts of this clone. The chain links TRBV5-5 to TRBJ1-5; D gene uncertain. There are 15 residues in the CDR3. Trimming cost V 1 base and J 7 bases, with 15 bases left between them. CDR1 is SGHKS and CDR2 is YYEKEE in the germline V gene (reference sequence). The CDR3 DNA reads as TGTGCCAGCAGCTTGTCCGCGGGCGACGGCCAGCCCCAGCATTTT. This translates into CASSLSAGDGQPQHF.

The rearrangement links TRBV2 to TRBJ2-2, with D tentatively TRBD2 (7 bases). Germline lookup yields CDR1 SNHLY and CDR2 FYNNEI. The CDR3 is 16 amino acids. Trimming cost V 2 bases and J 2 bases, with 12 bases left between them. The CDR3 DNA reads as TGTGCCAGCAGTGAAATAGGGGGGGGAAACACCGGGGAGCTGTTTTTT. It encodes CASSEIGGGNTGELFF.

This chain's CDR3 is CASSLDGGNTEAFF. CDR3 bases: TGTGCCAGCAGCCTGGACGGGGGGAACACTGAAGCTTTCTTT. The chain has TRBV7-9 and TRBJ1-1; perhaps TRBD1 as D (5 bases). The germline V gene encodes CDR1 SEHNR and CDR2 FQNEAQ (reference sequence). V was trimmed by 5 bases and J by 1 base, leaving 11 bases between them. The CDR3 is 14 residues long.

This chain links TRBV7-3 with TRBJ2-1, with TRBD2 as a possible D gene (6 bases). V gave up 5 bases and J gave up 3 bases, with 17 bases separating them. Germline V gives CDR1 SGHTA, CDR2 FQGTGA. CDR3 size: 16 residues. The CDR3 reads CASSPNPGLLYNEQFF. In DNA form, the CDR3 reads TGTGCCAGCAGCCCTAACCCTGGACTACTCTACAATGAGCAGTTCTTC.

This chain links TRBV15 with TRBJ2-5; 7 positions match TRBD1. This CDR3 contains 15 residues. Germline assignment: CDR1 LNHNV and CDR2 YYDKDF (reference sequence). With 1 base clipped from V and 4 bases from J, the junction kept 6 bases outside the gene matches. CDR3 sequence: CATSRALGGLETQYF. In DNA form, the CDR3 reads TGTGCCACCAGCAGAGCTTTAGGGGGCTTAGAGACCCAGTACTTC.

The chain links TRBV9 to TRBJ2-3; 9 bases align to TRBD2. From germline, CDR1 is SGDLS and CDR2 YYNGEE. The length of the CDR3 is 16 residues. J was trimmed by 5 bases and V by 0 bases; bases with no gene match: 7. The DNA of the CDR3 is TGTGCCAGCAGCGTAGAGGCGGGGGGGGCAATAGATACGCAGTATTTT. It specifies CASSVEAGGAIDTQYF.

The chain joins TRBV5-5 to TRBJ1-3; no clear D. V was pared by 4 bases and J by 0 bases, with 14 bases between. The V gene's germline CDR1 is SGHKS and CDR2 YYEKEE (reference sequence). The CDR3 spans 16 residues. The CDR3 DNA is TGTGCCAGCAGCCTCACGGGAGCGAACTCTGGAAACACCATATATTTT. Translating it yields CASSLTGANSGNTIYF.

The sample holds one count of this clone. The J gene is TRBJ2-1, the V gene TRBV7-2; D is unresolved. V shed 2 bases and J shed 8 bases, with 13 bases lying between them. Germline CDR1 and CDR2: SGHTA and FQGNSA. CDR3 size: 14 residues. The CDR3 sequence is CASSLSAGSDEQFF. The CDR3 DNA is TGTGCCAGCAGCTTATCCGCCGGGTCGGATGAGCAGTTCTTC.

The chain is built from TRBV6-1 and TRBJ2-2, with TRBD1 matching 7 bases. Per the germline V gene, CDR1 is MNHNS and CDR2 is SASEGT. With 8 bases clipped from V and 3 bases from J, the junction kept 6 bases outside the gene matches. The CDR3 spans 14 residues. The CDR3 nucleotides are TGTGCCAGCGTGGGACAGTTAGACACCGGGGAGCTGTTTTTT. It translates to CASVGQLDTGELFF.

This chain joins TRBV27 and TRBJ2-7; possibly TRBD1 for D (6 bases). Trimming took 4 bases from V and 0 from J, leaving 10 bases between them. This CDR3 is 14 amino acids long. CDR1 and CDR2 (germline): MNHEY, SMNVEV (reference sequence). DNA of the CDR3: TGTGCCAGCAGTTCCACGACAGGCTCCTACGAGCAGTACGTC. Amino acids: CASSSTTGSYEQYV.